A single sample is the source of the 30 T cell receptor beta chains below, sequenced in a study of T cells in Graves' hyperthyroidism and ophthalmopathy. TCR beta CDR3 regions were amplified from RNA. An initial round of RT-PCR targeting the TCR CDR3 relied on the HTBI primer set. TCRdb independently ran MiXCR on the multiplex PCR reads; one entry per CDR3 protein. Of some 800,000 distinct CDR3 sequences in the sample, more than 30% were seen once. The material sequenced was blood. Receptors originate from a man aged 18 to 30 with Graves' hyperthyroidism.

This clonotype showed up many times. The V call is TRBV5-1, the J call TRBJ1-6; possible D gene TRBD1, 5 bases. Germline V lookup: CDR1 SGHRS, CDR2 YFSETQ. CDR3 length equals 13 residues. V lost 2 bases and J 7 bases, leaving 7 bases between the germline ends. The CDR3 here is CASSFWGNSPLHF. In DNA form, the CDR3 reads TGCGCCAGCAGCTTCTGGGGGAATTCACCCCTCCACTTT.

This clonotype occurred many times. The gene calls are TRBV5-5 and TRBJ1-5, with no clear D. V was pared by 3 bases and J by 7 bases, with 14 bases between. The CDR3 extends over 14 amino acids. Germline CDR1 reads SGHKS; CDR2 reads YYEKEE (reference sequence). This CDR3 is CASSWRTEEQPQHF. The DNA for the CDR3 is TGTGCCAGCAGCTGGCGGACGGAGGAACAGCCCCAGCATTTT.

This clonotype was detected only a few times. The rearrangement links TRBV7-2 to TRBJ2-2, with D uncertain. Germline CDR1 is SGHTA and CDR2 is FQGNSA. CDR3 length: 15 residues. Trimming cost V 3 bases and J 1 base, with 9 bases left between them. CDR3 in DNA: TGTGCCAGCAGCTTTGAGCGCCTGAACACCGGGGAGCTGTTTTTT. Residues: CASSFERLNTGELFF.

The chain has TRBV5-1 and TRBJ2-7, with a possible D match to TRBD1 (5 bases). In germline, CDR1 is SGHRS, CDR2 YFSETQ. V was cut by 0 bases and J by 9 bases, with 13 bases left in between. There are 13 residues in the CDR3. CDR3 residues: CASSLVAGRGQYF. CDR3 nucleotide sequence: TGCGCCAGCAGCTTGGTGGCAGGGCGAGGGCAGTACTTC.

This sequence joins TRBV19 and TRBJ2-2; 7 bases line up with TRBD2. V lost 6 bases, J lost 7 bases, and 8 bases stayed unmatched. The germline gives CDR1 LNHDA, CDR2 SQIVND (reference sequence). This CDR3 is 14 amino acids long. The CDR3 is CASRIWGGDGELFF. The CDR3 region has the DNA TGTGCCAGTAGGATATGGGGGGGTGACGGGGAGCTGTTTTTT.

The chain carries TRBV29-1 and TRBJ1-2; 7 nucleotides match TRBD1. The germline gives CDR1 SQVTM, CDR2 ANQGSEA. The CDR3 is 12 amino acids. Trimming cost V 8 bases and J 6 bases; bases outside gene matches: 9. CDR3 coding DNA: TGCAGCTTGGAGACAGGGTGGGATGGCTACACCTTC. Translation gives CSLETGWDGYTF.

DNA for the CDR3: TGTGCCAGCAGCAGCGGGCGCATAGCCGAGGAGACCCAGTACTTC. Encoded protein: CASSSGRIAEETQYF. The rearrangement links TRBV7-2 to TRBJ2-5; tentative D call: TRBD2 (6 bases). CDR1 and CDR2 (germline): SGHTA, FQGNSA. The V end was cut by 5 bases, the J end by 5 bases, with 18 bases between. This CDR3 is built from 15 residues.

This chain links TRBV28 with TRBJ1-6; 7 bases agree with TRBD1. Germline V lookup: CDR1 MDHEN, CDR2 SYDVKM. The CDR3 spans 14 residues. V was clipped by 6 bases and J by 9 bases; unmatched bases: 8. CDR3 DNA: TGTGCCAGCAGATCGTGGAGGGGGCGTTCACCCCTCCACTTT. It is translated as CASRSWRGRSPLHF.

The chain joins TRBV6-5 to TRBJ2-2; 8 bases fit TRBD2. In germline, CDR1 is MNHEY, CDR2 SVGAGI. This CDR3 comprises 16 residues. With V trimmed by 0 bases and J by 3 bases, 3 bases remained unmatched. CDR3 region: CASSYSTSEYTGELFF. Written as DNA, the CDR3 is TGTGCCAGCAGTTACTCGACTAGCGAGTACACCGGGGAGCTGTTTTTT.

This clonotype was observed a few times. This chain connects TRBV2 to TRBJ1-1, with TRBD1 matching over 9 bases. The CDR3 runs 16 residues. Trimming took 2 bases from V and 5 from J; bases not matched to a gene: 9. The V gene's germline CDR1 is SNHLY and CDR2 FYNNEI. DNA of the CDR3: TGTGCCAGCAGTGAATATATACAGGGGGCCAGGACTGAAGCTTTCTTT. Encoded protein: CASSEYIQGARTEAFF. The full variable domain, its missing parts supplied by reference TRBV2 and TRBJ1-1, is EPEVTQTPSHQVTQMGQEVILRCVPISNHLYFYWYRQILGQKVEFLVSFYNNEISEKSEIFDDQFSVERPDGSNFTLKIRSTKLEDSAMYFCASSEYIQGARTEAFFGQGTRLTVV.

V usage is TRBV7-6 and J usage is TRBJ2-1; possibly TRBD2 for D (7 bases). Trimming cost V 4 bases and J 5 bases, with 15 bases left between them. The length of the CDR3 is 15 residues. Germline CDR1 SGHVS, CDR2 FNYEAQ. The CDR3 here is CASSSVQGLNNEQFF. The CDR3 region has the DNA TGTGCCAGCAGCTCTGTACAGGGACTAAACAATGAGCAGTTCTTC.

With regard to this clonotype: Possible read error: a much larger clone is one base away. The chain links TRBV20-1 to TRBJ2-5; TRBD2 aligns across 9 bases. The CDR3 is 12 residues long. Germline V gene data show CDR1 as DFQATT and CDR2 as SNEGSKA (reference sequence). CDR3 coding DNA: TGCAGTGCTAGAGTGGGTGCGGGGGGGTGGCACTTC. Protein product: CSARVGAGGWHF.

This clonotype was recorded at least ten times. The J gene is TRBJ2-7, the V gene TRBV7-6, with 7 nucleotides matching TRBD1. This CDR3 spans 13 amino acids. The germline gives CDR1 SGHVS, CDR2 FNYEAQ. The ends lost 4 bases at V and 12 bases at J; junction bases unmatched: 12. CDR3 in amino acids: CASSWSYRDRAYF. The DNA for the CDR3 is TGTGCCAGCAGCTGGAGTTACCGGGACAGAGCGTACTTC.

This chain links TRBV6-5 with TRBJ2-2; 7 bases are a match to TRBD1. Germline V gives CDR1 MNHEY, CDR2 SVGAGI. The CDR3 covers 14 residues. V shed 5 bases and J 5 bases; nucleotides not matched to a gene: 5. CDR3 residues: CASSTGVKTGELFF. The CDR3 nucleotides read TGTGCCAGCAGTACAGGGGTAAAGACCGGGGAGCTGTTTTTT.

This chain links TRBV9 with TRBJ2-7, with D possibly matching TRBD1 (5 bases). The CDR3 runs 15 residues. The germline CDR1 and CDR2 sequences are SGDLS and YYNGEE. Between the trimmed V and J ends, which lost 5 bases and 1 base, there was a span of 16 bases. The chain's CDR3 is CASRPLRVGSYEQYF. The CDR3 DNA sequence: TGTGCCAGCAGACCTCTCAGGGTAGGGTCCTACGAGCAGTACTTC.

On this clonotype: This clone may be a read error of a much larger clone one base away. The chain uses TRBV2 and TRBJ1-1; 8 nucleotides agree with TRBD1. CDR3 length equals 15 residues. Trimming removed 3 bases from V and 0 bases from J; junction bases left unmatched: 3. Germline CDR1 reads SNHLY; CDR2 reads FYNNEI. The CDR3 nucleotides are TGTGCCAGCAGTGAGACAGGGGAGTTGAACACTGAAGCTTTCTTT. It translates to CASSETGELNTEAFF.

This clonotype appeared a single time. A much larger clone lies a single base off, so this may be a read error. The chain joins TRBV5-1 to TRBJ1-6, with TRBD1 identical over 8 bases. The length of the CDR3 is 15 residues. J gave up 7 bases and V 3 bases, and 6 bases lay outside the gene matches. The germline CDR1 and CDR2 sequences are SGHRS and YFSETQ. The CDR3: CASSCGQGENSPLHF. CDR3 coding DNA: TGCGCCAGCAGCTGCGGACAGGGTGAAAATTCACCCCTCCACTTT.

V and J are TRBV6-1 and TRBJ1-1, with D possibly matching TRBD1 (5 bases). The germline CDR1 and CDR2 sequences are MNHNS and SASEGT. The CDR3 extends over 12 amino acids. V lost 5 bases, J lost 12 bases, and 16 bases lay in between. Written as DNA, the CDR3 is TGTGCCAGCAGTTACGGGGCCCTAGCATCTTTCTTT. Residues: CASSYGALASFF.

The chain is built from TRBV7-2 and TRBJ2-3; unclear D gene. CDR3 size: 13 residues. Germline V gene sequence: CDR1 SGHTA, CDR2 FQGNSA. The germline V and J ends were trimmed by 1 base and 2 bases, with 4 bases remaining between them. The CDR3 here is CASSLGLTDTQYF. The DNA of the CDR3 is TGTGCCAGCAGCTTAGGGCTCACAGATACGCAGTATTTT.

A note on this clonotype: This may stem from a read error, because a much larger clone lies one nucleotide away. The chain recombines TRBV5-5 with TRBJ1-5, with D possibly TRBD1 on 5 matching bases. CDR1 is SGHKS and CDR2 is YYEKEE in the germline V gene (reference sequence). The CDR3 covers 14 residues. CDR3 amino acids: CVSSVATANQPQHF. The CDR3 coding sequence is TGTGTCAGCAGCGTCGCGACAGCGAATCAGCCCCAGCATTTT.

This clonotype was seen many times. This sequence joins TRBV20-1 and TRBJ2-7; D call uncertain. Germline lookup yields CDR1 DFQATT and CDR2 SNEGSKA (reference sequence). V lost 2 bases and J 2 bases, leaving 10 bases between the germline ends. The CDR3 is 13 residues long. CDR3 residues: CSARPSAAYEQYF. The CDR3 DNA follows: TGCAGTGCTAGACCCAGCGCCGCCTACGAGCAGTACTTC.

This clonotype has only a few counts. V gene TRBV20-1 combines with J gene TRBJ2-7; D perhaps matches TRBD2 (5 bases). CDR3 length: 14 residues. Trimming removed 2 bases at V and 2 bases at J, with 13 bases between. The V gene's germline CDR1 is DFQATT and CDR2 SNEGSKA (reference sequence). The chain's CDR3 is CSARSRGIAYEQYF. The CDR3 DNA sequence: TGCAGTGCTAGATCCCGGGGAATCGCCTACGAGCAGTACTTC.

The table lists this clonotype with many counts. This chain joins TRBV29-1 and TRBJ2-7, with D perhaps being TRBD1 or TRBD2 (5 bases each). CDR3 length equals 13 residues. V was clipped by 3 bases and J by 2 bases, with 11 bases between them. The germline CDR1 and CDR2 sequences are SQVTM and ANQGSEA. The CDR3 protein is CSVDRRDPYEQYF. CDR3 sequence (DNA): TGCAGCGTTGACCGCAGGGACCCCTACGAGCAGTACTTC.

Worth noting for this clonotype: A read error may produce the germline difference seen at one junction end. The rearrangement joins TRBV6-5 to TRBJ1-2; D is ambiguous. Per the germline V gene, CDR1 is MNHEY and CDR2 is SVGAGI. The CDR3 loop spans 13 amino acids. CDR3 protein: CTSSAPVGSGYTF. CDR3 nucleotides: TGTACCAGCAGTGCACCGGTAGGCTCCGGCTACACCTTC.

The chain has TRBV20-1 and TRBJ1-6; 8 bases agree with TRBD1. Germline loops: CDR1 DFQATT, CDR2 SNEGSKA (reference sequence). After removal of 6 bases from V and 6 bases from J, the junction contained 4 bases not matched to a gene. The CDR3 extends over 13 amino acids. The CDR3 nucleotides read TGCAGTGCCCCGGACAGGGCTAATTCACCCCTCCACTTT. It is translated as CSAPDRANSPLHF.

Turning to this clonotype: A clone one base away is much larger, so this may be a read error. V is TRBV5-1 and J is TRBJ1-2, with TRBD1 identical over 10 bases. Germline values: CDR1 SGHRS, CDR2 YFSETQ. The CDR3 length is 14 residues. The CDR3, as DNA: TGCGCCAGCAGCTCGACAGGGGGCGGCCATGGCCACACCTTC. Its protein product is CASSSTGGGHGHTF.

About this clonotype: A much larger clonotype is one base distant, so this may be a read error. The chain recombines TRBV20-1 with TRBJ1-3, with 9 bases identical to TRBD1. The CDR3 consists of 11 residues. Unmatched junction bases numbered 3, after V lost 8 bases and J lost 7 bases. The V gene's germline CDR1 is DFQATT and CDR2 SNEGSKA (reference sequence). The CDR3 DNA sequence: TGCAGTACTACAGGGGGCAACACCATATATTTT. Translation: CSTTGGNTIYF.

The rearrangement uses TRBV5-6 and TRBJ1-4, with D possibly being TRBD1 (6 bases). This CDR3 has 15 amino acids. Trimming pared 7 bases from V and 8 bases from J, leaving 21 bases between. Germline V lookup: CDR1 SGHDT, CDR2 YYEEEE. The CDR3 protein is CASGDPGQRGEKLFF. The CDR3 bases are TGTGCCAGCGGGGACCCGGGACAAAGGGGGGAAAAACTGTTTTTT.

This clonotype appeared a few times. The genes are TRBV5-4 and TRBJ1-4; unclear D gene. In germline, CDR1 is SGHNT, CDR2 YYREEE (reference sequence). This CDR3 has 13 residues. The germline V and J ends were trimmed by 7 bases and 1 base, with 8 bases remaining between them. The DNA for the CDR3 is TGTGCCAGCCAAGCTGGAACTAATGAAAAACTGTTTTTT. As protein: CASQAGTNEKLFF. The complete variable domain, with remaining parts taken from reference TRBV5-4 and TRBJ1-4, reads ETGVTQSPTHLIKTRGQQVTLRCSSQSGHNTVSWYQQALGQGPQFIFQYYREEENGRGNFPPRFSGLQFPNYSSELNVNALELDDSALYLCASQAGTNEKLFFGSGTQLSVL.

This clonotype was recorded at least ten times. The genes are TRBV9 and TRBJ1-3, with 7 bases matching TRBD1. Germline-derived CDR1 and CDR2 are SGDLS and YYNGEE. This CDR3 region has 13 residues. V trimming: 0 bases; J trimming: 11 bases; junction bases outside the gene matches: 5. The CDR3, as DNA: TGTGCCAGCAGCGTAGCTCCAGGGGGACCCATATATTTT. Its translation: CASSVAPGGPIYF.